Each of the 19 T cell receptor beta chains below was sequenced from the same sample in a study of shared clonotypes between healthy human individuals. Assay used: immunoSEQ multiplex PCR; TCRdb lists only in-frame clones, some missing. This table has 450,000 to 550,000 clones, 79% appearing once. Sequencing used PBMCs. These TCRs come from a woman in her forties in good health. Some clones in this sample may be carry-over from other donors' samples.

The CDR3, as DNA: TGCGCCAGCAGCCAAGGGACAGGGGTAGGGGCCAACGTCCTGACTTTC. Residues: CASSQGTGVGANVLTF. J is TRBJ2-6 and V is TRBV4-3, with TRBD1 matching over 9 bases. V trimming: 1 base; J trimming: 4 bases; junction bases outside the gene matches: 2. Germline loops: CDR1 LGHNA, CDR2 YSLEER. The CDR3 has 16 amino acids.

The genes are TRBV18 and TRBJ1-2; 8 positions match TRBD1. The CDR3 has 14 residues. Losses at the gene ends were 2 bases for V and 4 bases for J; bases not matched to a gene: 3. Per germline, CDR1 KGHSH and CDR2 LQKENI. The CDR3 DNA sequence: TGTGCCAGCTCACCAGGGGGACAGGTCTATGGCTACACCTTC. It codes for CASSPGGQVYGYTF.

The gene calls are TRBV9 and TRBJ2-4; 7 bases are shared with TRBD1. The CDR3 covers 15 residues. Germline CDR1 and CDR2: SGDLS and YYNGEE. The V gene end was trimmed by 6 bases and the J gene end by 7 bases; junction bases not matched to a gene: 13. The CDR3, as DNA: TGTGCCAGCACCTATACTAACAGGGGAGAGAACATTCAGTACTTC. Amino acid sequence: CASTYTNRGENIQYF.

The rearrangement joins TRBV7-9 to TRBJ2-1, with a possible D match to TRBD1 (6 bases). The germline V gene has CDR1 SEHNR and CDR2 FQNEAQ (reference sequence). CDR3 length: 15 residues. Trimming left V 4 bases short and J 7 bases short, with 17 bases between. The CDR3 nucleotides read TGTGCCAGCAGCTCTTACGATTGGCAGGGGAATGAGCAGTTCTTC. Translation: CASSSYDWQGNEQFF.

The V call is TRBV7-9, the J call TRBJ2-2; tentatively, D is TRBD2 (7 bases). The CDR3 length is 17 residues. V was pared by 5 bases and J by 1 base, with 17 bases between. Germline V gene data show CDR1 as SEHNR and CDR2 as FQNEAQ (reference sequence). CDR3 nucleotides: TGTGCCAGCAGCCAAGAGGGGGTAGCGGGGAACACCGGGGAGCTGTTTTTT. It translates to CASSQEGVAGNTGELFF.

The chain employs TRBV7-9 and TRBJ2-1; no reliable D call. The V gene's germline CDR1 is SEHNR and CDR2 FQNEAQ (reference sequence). Between the trimmed V and J ends, which lost 2 bases and 10 bases, there was a span of 6 bases. This CDR3 comprises 11 residues. CDR3 region: CASSLPGEQFF. The CDR3 DNA follows: TGTGCCAGCAGCTTACCCGGGGAGCAGTTCTTC.

V usage is TRBV30 and J usage is TRBJ2-5; 8 positions agree with TRBD2. The ends lost 4 bases at V and 4 bases at J; junction bases unmatched: 8. Germline V gene data show CDR1 as GTSNPN and CDR2 as SVGIG (reference sequence). The CDR3 loop spans 14 amino acids. In DNA form, the CDR3 reads TGTGCCTGGAAGTGGGCGGGGGGCCGAGAGACCCAGTACTTC. It is translated as CAWKWAGGRETQYF.

This clone was counted a few times. This chain links TRBV28 with TRBJ2-1; 11 bases are a match to TRBD2. The CDR3 extends over 15 amino acids. V trimming: 3 bases; J trimming: 8 bases; junction bases outside the gene matches: 6. Germline loops: CDR1 MDHEN, CDR2 SYDVKM. The CDR3 spells CASSFHSGRADEQFF. The CDR3, as DNA: TGTGCCAGCAGTTTCCATAGCGGGAGGGCGGATGAGCAGTTCTTC.

In this sample, this clone turned up a few times. The chain joins TRBV5-4 to TRBJ1-2; D perhaps matches TRBD1 (5 bases). Per the germline V gene, CDR1 is SGHNT and CDR2 is YYREEE (reference sequence). Deletions cut 4 bases from V and 2 bases from J, with 9 bases between. The CDR3 is 13 residues long. The CDR3: CASSETENYGYTF. The CDR3 bases are TGTGCCAGCAGCGAGACAGAGAACTATGGCTACACCTTC.

The gene calls are TRBV10-3 and TRBJ1-1; no reliable D call. The germline CDR1 and CDR2 sequences are ENHRY and SYGVKD. V dropped 4 bases and J dropped 4 bases, with 10 bases sitting between them. The CDR3 extends over 13 amino acids. As DNA, the CDR3 is TGTGCCATCAGTGGGACCCCGGGCACTGAAGCTTTCTTT. This gives the protein CAISGTPGTEAFF.

In this sample, this clone turned up once. The V gene is TRBV6-6, the J gene TRBJ2-5, with D maybe TRBD1 (5 bases). This CDR3 region has 12 residues. V was pared by 2 bases and J by 6 bases, with 7 bases between. Per germline, CDR1 MNHNY and CDR2 SVGAGI (reference sequence). The DNA for the CDR3 is TGTGCCAGCAGTTACGGGGCGCAGACCCAGTACTTC. It is translated as CASSYGAQTQYF.

The CDR3 coding sequence is TGCGCCAGCAGCTTGACAGAGGGCGATGGCTACACCTTC. Its protein is CASSLTEGDGYTF. The gene calls are TRBV5-1 and TRBJ1-2; no reliable D call. V was shortened by 1 base and J by 6 bases, with 10 bases between the two germline ends. The CDR3 runs to 13 residues. Germline CDR1 and CDR2: SGHRS and YFSETQ.

This clone was seen just once. This sequence joins TRBV10-3 and TRBJ2-7; D gene uncertain. The CDR3 runs to 19 residues. Germline V lookup: CDR1 ENHRY, CDR2 SYGVKD. With 2 bases removed from V and 2 bases from J, the gap between germline ends came to 25 bases. The CDR3 is CAISEVVGFQPTRAYEQYF. CDR3 coding DNA: TGTGCCATCAGTGAGGTAGTCGGATTCCAGCCCACAAGAGCCTACGAGCAGTACTTC.

This chain links TRBV7-2 with TRBJ1-2; D unresolved. The germline CDR1 and CDR2 sequences are SGHTA and FQGNSA. Trimming stripped 2 bases from V and 1 base from J, with 11 bases between. This CDR3 contains 15 residues. The CDR3 here is CASSLRGRGNYGYTF. The CDR3 DNA is TGTGCCAGCAGCTTAAGAGGTCGGGGTAACTATGGCTACACCTTC.

The rearrangement uses TRBV5-4 and TRBJ2-3, with D possibly TRBD2 on 7 matching bases. The V end lost 0 bases, the J end lost 5 bases, and 13 bases lay between the germline ends. Germline V CDR1 and CDR2: SGHNT, YYREEE (reference sequence). This CDR3 comprises 15 residues. CDR3: CASSLAGGQGDTQYF. In DNA, the CDR3 is TGTGCCAGCAGCTTGGCCGGGGGGCAGGGAGATACGCAGTATTTT.

The sample holds a few counts of this clone. This chain uses TRBV7-8 with TRBJ2-7, with TRBD1 matching 7 bases. The CDR3 has 16 amino acids. Germline values: CDR1 SGHVS, CDR2 FQNEAQ. After removal of 1 base from V and 6 bases from J, the junction contained 12 bases not matched to a gene. The CDR3 here is CASSLVGGEGAGEQYF. The CDR3, as DNA: TGTGCCAGCAGCTTAGTAGGGGGAGAGGGGGCGGGCGAGCAGTACTTC.

The J gene is TRBJ2-3, the V gene TRBV19, with a tentative D call TRBD2 (5 bases). CDR1 and CDR2 (germline): LNHDA, SQIVND (reference sequence). The CDR3 extends over 15 amino acids. Trimming cost V 4 bases and J 1 base, with 12 bases left between them. The CDR3 reads CASSRMGVGTDTQYF. The CDR3 nucleotides are TGTGCCAGTAGTAGGATGGGAGTGGGCACAGATACGCAGTATTTT.

The chain has TRBV11-2 and TRBJ2-2, with 15 bases identical to TRBD2. Germline V gives CDR1 SGHAT, CDR2 FQNNGV. The V gene end was trimmed by 4 bases and the J gene end by 9 bases; junction bases not matched to a gene: 6. The CDR3 has 16 residues. In DNA form, the CDR3 reads TGTGCCAGCAGCTCCACCGGACTAGCGGGAGGGAGGGAGCTGTTTTTT. Its protein product is CASSSTGLAGGRELFF.

The V gene is TRBV11-3, the J gene TRBJ2-7, with D possibly matching TRBD1 (6 bases). Trimming shortened V by 1 base and J by 2 bases, and 12 bases separated the two germline ends. Germline CDR1 reads SGHNT; CDR2 reads YENEEA. The CDR3 has 15 amino acids. The CDR3 coding sequence is TGTGCCAGCAGCTTAGGGCCACAGGGTGCCTACGAGCAGTACTTC. Translating it yields CASSLGPQGAYEQYF.